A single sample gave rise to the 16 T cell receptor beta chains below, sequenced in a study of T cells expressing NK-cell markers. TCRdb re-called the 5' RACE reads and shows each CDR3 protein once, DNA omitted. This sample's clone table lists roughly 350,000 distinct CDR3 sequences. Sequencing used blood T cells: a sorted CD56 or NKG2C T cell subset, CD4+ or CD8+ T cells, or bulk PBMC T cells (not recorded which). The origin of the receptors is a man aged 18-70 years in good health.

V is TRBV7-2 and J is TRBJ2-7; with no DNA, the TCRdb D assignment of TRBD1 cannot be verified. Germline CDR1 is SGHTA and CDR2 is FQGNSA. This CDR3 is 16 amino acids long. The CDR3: CASSLASDRITHEQYF. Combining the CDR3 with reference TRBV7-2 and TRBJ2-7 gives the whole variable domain GAGVSQSPSNKVTEKGKDVELRCDPISGHTALYWYRQSLGQGLEFLIYFQGNSAPDKSGLPSDRFSAERTGGSVSTLTIQRTQQEDSAVYLCASSLASDRITHEQYFGPGTRLTVT.

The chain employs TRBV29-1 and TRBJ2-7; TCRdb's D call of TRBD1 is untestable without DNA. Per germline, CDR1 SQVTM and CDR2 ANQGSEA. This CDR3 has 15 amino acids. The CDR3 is CSVLDRPNVVYEQYF.

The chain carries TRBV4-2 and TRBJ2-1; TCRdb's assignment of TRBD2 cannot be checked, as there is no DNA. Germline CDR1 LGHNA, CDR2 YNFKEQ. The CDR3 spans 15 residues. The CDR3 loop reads CASSQVDRDSNEQFF.

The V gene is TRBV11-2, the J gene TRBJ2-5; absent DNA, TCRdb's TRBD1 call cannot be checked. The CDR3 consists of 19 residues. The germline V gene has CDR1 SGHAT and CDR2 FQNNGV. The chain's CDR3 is CASSFLDRPRGRRGETQYF.

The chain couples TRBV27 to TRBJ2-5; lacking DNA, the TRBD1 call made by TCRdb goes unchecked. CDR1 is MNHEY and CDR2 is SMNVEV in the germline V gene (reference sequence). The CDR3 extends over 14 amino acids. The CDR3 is CASSFWTLQETQYF.

The CDR3 loop is CSARFGDTIYF. The V and J genes are TRBV20-1 and TRBJ1-3. The CDR3 is 11 residues long. Germline V gene sequence: CDR1 DFQATT, CDR2 SNEGSKA (reference sequence).

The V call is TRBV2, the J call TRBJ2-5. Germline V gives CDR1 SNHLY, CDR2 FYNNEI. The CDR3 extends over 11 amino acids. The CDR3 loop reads CASSTLNTQYF.

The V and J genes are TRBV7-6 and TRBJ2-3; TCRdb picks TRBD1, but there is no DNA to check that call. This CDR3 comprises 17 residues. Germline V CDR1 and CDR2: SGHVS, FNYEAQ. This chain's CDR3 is CASSLAWRGSGTDTQYF.

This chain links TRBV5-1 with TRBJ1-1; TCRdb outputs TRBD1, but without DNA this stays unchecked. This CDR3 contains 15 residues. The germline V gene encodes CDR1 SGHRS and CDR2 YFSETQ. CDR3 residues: CASSLRTGGGTEAFF.

The CDR3 reads CSVGSGVSSYNEQFF. The rearrangement joins TRBV29-1 to TRBJ2-1; TCRdb designates TRBD2, a call that cannot be tested without DNA. Germline values: CDR1 SQVTM, CDR2 ANQGSEA. This CDR3 has 15 residues.

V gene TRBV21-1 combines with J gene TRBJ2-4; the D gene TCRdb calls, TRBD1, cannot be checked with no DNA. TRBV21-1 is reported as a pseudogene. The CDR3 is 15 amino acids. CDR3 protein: CASNIPAGAKNIQYF.

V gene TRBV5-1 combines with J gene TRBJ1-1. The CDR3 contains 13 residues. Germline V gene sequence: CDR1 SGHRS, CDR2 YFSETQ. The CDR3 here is CASSLGGGLQAFF. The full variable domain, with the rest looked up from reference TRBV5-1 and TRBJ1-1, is KAGVTQTPRYLIKTRGQQVTLSCSPISGHRSVSWYQQTPGQGLQFLFEYFSETQRNKGNFPGRFSGRQFSNSRSEMNVSTLELGDSALYLCASSLGGGLQAFFGQGTRLTVV.

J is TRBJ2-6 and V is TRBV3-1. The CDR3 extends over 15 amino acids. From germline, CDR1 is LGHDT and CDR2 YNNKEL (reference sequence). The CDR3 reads CASSPVGSGANVLTF.

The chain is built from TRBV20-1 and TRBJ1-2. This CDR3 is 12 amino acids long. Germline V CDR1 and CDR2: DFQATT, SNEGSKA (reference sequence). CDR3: CSARQGLVGYTF.

CDR3 residues: CASSLTLGVTTEAFF. The genes are TRBV5-1 and TRBJ1-1; TCRdb returns TRBD1, unconfirmable since there is no DNA. Per the germline V gene, CDR1 is SGHRS and CDR2 is YFSETQ. The CDR3 contains 15 residues.

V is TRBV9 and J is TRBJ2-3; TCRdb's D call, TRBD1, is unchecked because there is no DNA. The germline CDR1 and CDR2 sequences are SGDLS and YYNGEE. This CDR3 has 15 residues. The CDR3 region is CASSDGGAPTDTQYF. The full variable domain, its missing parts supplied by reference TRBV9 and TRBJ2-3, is DSGVTQTPKHLITATGQRVTLRCSPRSGDLSVYWYQQSLDQGLQFLIQYYNGEERAKGNILERFSAQQFPDLHSELNLSSLELGDSALYFCASSDGGAPTDTQYFGPGTRLTVL.